The T cell receptor (beta chain) described here comes from a study of CD8 T cells in ankylosing spondylitis. Study observations and caveats: A motif of 7 to 9 highly homologous TCR beta variants was seen as apparently characteristic of ankylosing spondylitis blood. Disease-associated clonotypes exhibited CD8+ identity and were relatively infrequent in peripheral blood.

This clonotype was observed at least ten times. Its antigen is still unknown. The authors made TCR beta libraries by quantitative 5'-RACE with molecular barcodes. TCRdb called the 5' RACE reads again in MiXCR, with one record for every CDR3 protein. Of 180,000 or so distinct CDR3 sequences in the sample, more than 9% were seen once. Germline CDR1 is SGDLS and CDR2 is YYNGEE. V lost 0 bases to trimming and J lost 7 bases, with 11 bases between them. This CDR3 has 14 amino acids. The sequencing sample was made of blood, either unsorted or a sorted T cell fraction (not recorded which). This receptor was taken from a male donor with ankylosing spondylitis or in good health (not recorded which). This chain connects TRBV9 to TRBJ2-1, with D unresolved. CDR3 DNA sequence: TGTGCCAGCAGCGTAGCTTTCCTAGTGAATGAGCAGTTCTTC. Translated, it gives CASSVAFLVNEQFF. The whole variable domain, remainder taken from reference TRBV9 and TRBJ2-1, is DSGVTQTPKHLITATGQRVTLRCSPRSGDLSVYWYQQSLDQGLQFLIQYYNGEERAKGNILERFSAQQFPDLHSELNLSSLELGDSALYFCASSVAFLVNEQFFGPGTRLTVL.